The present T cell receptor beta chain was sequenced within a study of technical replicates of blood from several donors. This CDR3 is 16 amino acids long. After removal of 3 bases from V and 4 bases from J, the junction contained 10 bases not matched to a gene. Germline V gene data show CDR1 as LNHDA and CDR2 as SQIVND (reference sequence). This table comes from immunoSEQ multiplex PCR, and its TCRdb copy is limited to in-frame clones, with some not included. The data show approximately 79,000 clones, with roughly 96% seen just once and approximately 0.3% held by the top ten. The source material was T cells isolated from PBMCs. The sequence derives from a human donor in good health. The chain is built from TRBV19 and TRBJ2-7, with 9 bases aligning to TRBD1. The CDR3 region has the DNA TGTGCCAGTAGTATTAGCTTCGGGGACAGGGTATACGAGCAGTACTTC. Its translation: CASSISFGDRVYEQYF.